Given below is one TCR beta chain in context. Its antigen is not identified. The sample's time point: after dendritic cell vaccination, including at tumor progression/relapse. PBMC were collected before vaccination, two weeks after the third vaccination, and at progression. The sample originates from a study of glioma-infiltrating T cells after dendritic cell vaccination. On the study more broadly: Patients had newly diagnosed or recurrent glioblastoma and received dendritic cell vaccines.

This CDR3 region has 15 residues. The V and J ends lost 4 bases and 7 bases respectively, with 18 bases between them. Germline V lookup: CDR1 SGDLS, CDR2 YYNGEE. General study results and limits: TCR clonality showed no direct relationship with survival.

TCRB CDR3 was amplified from 2 ug genomic DNA or less. Data came from immunoSEQ multiplex PCR; TCRdb stores just in-frame clones and leaves some out. The repertoire holds more than 85,000 clones, with roughly 90% as singletons. This chain links TRBV9 with TRBJ1-5; D is possibly TRBD1 (5 bases). This TCR came from a human donor with glioblastoma. Sequencing was performed on blood, taken after dendritic cell vaccination. CDR3 DNA sequence: TGTGCCAGCAGCCCAACCTGGACCCGGGGGCAGCCCCAGCATTTT. Translated, it gives CASSPTWTRGQPQHF. Full variable domain (outside the CDR3, taken from reference TRBV9 and TRBJ1-5): DSGVTQTPKHLITATGQRVTLRCSPRSGDLSVYWYQQSLDQGLQFLIQYYNGEERAKGNILERFSAQQFPDLHSELNLSSLELGDSALYFCASSPTWTRGQPQHFGDGTRLSIL.